The rows below give T cell receptor beta chains drawn from one sample of a study of blood T cell repertoires in COVID-19. The data were produced by immunoSEQ multiplex PCR, yet TCRdb's version contains in-frame clones alone and is incomplete. The sample lists about 200,000 clones; roughly 85% were seen once. The sequencing sample was made of peripheral blood. These receptors originate from a man aged 60 to 75 with active or convalescent COVID-19. Each CDR3 is given with its conserved first and last residue. The D gene is left open where the match is weak. Clone size appears in some rows only: once, few, many, or a class for an expanded clone.

v_call	clone_size	j_call	d_call	cdr3_nt	cdr3_aa
TRBV7-9	.	TRBJ1-1	.	TGTGCCAGCAGCTTATGGCAGGGGCGAATGGTGAACACTGAAGCTTTCTTT	CASSLWQGRMVNTEAFF
TRBV7-9	.	TRBJ2-3	.	TGTGCCAGCAGCTCTAGCACAGATACGCAGTATTTT	CASSSSTDTQYF
TRBV7-2	.	TRBJ1-5	TRBD1	TGTGCCAGCAGTCCCACCGGGACAGGGGTGTTTCCCCAGCATTTT	CASSPTGTGVFPQHF
TRBV3-1/TRBV3-2	.	TRBJ1-2	.	TGTGCCAGCAGCCAAAAAGGGGGGGGCGCTTCCGGCTACACCTTC	CASSQKGGGASGYTF
TRBV10-1	few	TRBJ1-1	TRBD1	TGCGCCAGCAGTGAGTCGACTCAGGGGGCCAACACTGAAGCTTTCTTT	CASSESTQGANTEAFF
TRBV5-1	.	TRBJ1-1	TRBD1	TGCGCCAGCAGCTTGGGGCCCGGACAGGGGGCCCTTGAAGCTTTCTTT	CASSLGPGQGALEAFF
TRBV13	.	TRBJ1-3	TRBD1	TGTGCCAGCAGCTTTAGACAGGGGGCAAACACCATATATTTT	CASSFRQGANTIYF
TRBV4-1	.	TRBJ1-6	.	TGCGCCAGCAGCCAAGATTTGAGTTCACCCCTCCACTTT	CASSQDLSSPLHF
TRBV7-9	.	TRBJ1-2	.	TGTAGTTTAGGCAGGGAGGATGGCTACACCTTC	CSLGREDGYTF
TRBV6-1	.	TRBJ1-2	.	TGTGCCAGCAGTGAAGCTGCGGTTTGGACCTTC	CASSEAAVWTF
TRBV19	.	TRBJ1-5	.	TGTGCCAGTAGTCCCGGGTGGGGGCGCGGGTACCAGCCCCAGCATTTT	CASSPGWGRGYQPQHF
TRBV5-5	.	TRBJ1-2	.	TGTGCCAGCAGCGGGGCAGGGGCCAACTATGGCTACACCTTC	CASSGAGANYGYTF
TRBV6-5	few	TRBJ2-3	.	TGTGCCAGCGCCCGAAAGTGGAGGAGCACAGATACGCAGTATTTT	CASARKWRSTDTQYF
TRBV7-6	.	TRBJ2-1	TRBD2	TGTGCCAGCAGCCCGCGGGGTGGGACTAGCGGCCGGGGGAACAATGAGCAGTTCTTC	CASSPRGGTSGRGNNEQFF
TRBV10-3	.	TRBJ2-7	.	TGTGCCATCAGTGATGTCCCGGGGGGCCACTTAAAAGCCTACGAGCAGTACTTC	CAISDVPGGHLKAYEQYF
TRBV9	.	TRBJ1-6	TRBD1	TGTGCCAGCAGCGTAGCAGGGGGCATCGGTTCACCCCTCCACTTT	CASSVAGGIGSPLHF
TRBV11-2	.	TRBJ2-5	.	TGTGCCAGCAGCTTTGGACTACCAGAGACCCAGTACTTC	CASSFGLPETQYF
TRBV29-1	.	TRBJ2-2	TRBD2	TGCAGCGTTCCCGGGACTAGCGGGACGAACACCGGGGAGCTGTTTTTT	CSVPGTSGTNTGELFF
TRBV3-1/TRBV3-2	once	TRBJ2-3	.	TGTGCCAGCAGCCCCCTTTCGTTGGCTAGCACAGATACGCAGTATTTT	CASSPLSLASTDTQYF
TRBV11-2	.	TRBJ2-1	TRBD2	TGTGCCAGCAGCTCGACCGCTTCTAGCGGGGGTGAGCAGTTCTTC	CASSSTASSGGEQFF
TRBV19	.	TRBJ2-7	TRBD1	TGTGCCAGTAGTACCGGACAGGGGGCGTACGAGCAGTACTTC	CASSTGQGAYEQYF
TRBV11-1	many	TRBJ1-6	.	TGTGCCAGCAGCTTAGAGCGGGGTGCGTCACCCCTCCACTTT	CASSLERGASPLHF
TRBV30	.	TRBJ2-5	TRBD1	TGTGCCTGGAGTGCCTTCCGGACAGGGGGCGGAGAGACCCAGTACTTC	CAWSAFRTGGGETQYF
TRBV5-1	.	TRBJ2-4	TRBD1	TGCGCCAGCAGTCTAGACAGGGGAGCAAACATTCAGTACTTC	CASSLDRGANIQYF
TRBV5-6	.	TRBJ2-3	.	TGTGCCAGCACCCGAGATAGGGGGAGCACAGATACGCAGTATTTT	CASTRDRGSTDTQYF
TRBV7-9	.	TRBJ2-5	TRBD1	TGTGCCAGCAGCCCGGGTGGATGGCAGGGGGTAGAGACCCAGTACTTC	CASSPGGWQGVETQYF
TRBV6-6	.	TRBJ2-2	.	TGTGCCAGCAGTTACTCGGGGCGAGCCGGGGAGCTGTTTTTT	CASSYSGRAGELFF
TRBV5-6	.	TRBJ1-5	TRBD1	TGTGCCAGCAGCTTCGGACAGGGCGACCGGCCCCAGCATTTT	CASSFGQGDRPQHF
TRBV2	once	TRBJ1-2	TRBD1	TGTGCCAGCATGCCCCGGGACAGGGACGGCTACACCTTC	CASMPRDRDGYTF
TRBV7-6	once	TRBJ2-2	TRBD1	TGTGCCAGCAGCTCGGACAGGGCGAACACCGGGGAGCTGTTTTTT	CASSSDRANTGELFF
TRBV6-1	.	TRBJ2-7	.	TGTGCCAGCAGTGAAGTGGAGGAGAGCTCCTACGAGCAGTACTTC	CASSEVEESSYEQYF
TRBV24-1	.	TRBJ2-3	TRBD2	TGTGCCACCAGTGACGGGGACTACACAGATACGCAGTATTTT	CATSDGDYTDTQYF
TRBV4-1	.	TRBJ1-2	.	TGCGCCAGCAGCCAAGTATCGTTCTATGGCTACACCTTC	CASSQVSFYGYTF
TRBV12-3/TRBV12-4	.	TRBJ1-1	TRBD1	TGTGCCAGCAGTCTACTCGGGACAGAGAGGGCTTTCTTT	CASSLLGTERAFF
TRBV11-2	.	TRBJ1-5	.	TGTGCCAGCAGCTTAGATACTGGTGGCAATCAGCCCCAGCATTTT	CASSLDTGGNQPQHF
TRBV24-1	.	TRBJ1-2	TRBD1	TGTGCCACCGAGGGACAGGGGGCTGATGGCTACACCTTC	CATEGQGADGYTF
TRBV5-1	.	TRBJ1-2	.	TGCGCCAGCAGCGGAAGCGGGGGCGCAGAGGATGGCTACACCTTC	CASSGSGGAEDGYTF
TRBV25-1	.	TRBJ2-2	TRBD1	TGTGCCAGCAGCACCTCCTTGGGACAGGCCAACACCGGGGAGCTGTTTTTT	CASSTSLGQANTGELFF
TRBV9	.	TRBJ2-1	.	TGTGCCAGCAGCGTAGACTTCCCCGGGGTCAAGCAGTTCTTC	CASSVDFPGVKQFF
TRBV30	.	TRBJ1-6	TRBD1	TGTGCCTGGAGTCCGGACAGGGGAGGCGGTATGTCACCCCTCCACTTT	CAWSPDRGGGMSPLHF